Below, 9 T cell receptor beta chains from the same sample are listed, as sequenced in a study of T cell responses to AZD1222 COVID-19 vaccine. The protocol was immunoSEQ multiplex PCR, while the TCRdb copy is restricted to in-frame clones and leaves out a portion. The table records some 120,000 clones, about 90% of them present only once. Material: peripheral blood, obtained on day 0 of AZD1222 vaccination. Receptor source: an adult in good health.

CDR3 DNA: TGTGCCAGCAGCTCAGAGAACACCGGGGAGCTGTTTTTT. Translation: CASSSENTGELFF. The chain couples TRBV5-5 to TRBJ2-2; D is ambiguous. The V end lost 3 bases, the J end lost 1 base, and 4 bases lay between the germline ends. Germline V lookup: CDR1 SGHKS, CDR2 YYEKEE (reference sequence). The CDR3 has 13 residues.

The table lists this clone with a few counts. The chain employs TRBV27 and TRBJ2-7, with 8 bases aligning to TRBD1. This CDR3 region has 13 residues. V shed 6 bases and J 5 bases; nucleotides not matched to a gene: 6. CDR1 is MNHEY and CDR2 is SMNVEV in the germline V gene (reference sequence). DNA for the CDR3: TGTGCCAGCAGGGACAGGGCTGAAGACGAGCAGTACTTC. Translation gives CASRDRAEDEQYF.

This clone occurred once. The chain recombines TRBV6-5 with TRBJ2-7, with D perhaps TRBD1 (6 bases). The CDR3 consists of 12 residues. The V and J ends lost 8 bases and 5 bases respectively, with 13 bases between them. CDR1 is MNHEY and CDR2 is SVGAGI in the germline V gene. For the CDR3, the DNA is TGTGCCAGCGGGGACATCGGCGACGAGCAGTACTTC. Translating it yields CASGDIGDEQYF.

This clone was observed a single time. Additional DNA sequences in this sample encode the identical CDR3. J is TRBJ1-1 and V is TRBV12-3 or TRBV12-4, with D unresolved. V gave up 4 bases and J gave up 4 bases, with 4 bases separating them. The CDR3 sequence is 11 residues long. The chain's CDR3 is CASSWGTEAFF. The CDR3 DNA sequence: TGTGCCAGCAGTTGGGGCACTGAAGCTTTCTTT.

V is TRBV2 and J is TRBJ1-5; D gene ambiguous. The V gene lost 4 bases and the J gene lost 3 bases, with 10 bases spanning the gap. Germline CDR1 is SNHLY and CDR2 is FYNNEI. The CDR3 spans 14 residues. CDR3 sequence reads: CASSAADLNQPQHF. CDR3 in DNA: TGTGCCAGCAGTGCGGCGGATCTCAATCAGCCCCAGCATTTT. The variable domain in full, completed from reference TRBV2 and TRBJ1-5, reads EPEVTQTPSHQVTQMGQEVILRCVPISNHLYFYWYRQILGQKVEFLVSFYNNEISEKSEIFDDQFSVERPDGSNFTLKIRSTKLEDSAMYFCASSAADLNQPQHFGDGTRLSIL.

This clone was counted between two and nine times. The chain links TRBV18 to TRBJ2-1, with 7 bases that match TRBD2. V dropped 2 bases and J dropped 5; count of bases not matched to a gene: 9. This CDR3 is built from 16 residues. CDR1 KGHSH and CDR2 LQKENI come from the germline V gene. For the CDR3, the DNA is TGTGCCAGCTCACCAAGGGCGGGAGCGGTTAACAATGAGCAGTTCTTC. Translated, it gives CASSPRAGAVNNEQFF.

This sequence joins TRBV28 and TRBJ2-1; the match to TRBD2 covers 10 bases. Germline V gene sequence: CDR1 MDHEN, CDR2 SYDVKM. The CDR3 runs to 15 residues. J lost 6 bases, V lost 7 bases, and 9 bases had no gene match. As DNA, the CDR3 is TGTGCCAGCATTTCTAGCGGGAGAATGGTCAATGAGCAGTTCTTC. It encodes CASISSGRMVNEQFF.

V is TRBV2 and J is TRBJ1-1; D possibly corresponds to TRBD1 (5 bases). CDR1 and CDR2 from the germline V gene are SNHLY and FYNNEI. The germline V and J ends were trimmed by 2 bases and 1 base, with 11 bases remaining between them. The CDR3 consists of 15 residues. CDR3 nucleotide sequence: TGTGCCAGCAGTGAAAAACGGGGCGGGAACACTGAAGCTTTCTTT. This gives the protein CASSEKRGGNTEAFF.

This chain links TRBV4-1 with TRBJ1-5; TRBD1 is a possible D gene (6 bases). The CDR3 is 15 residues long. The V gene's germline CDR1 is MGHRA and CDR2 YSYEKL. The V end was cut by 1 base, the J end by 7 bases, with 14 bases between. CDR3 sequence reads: CASSQAPGEQQPQHF. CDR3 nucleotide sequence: TGCGCCAGCAGCCAAGCCCCAGGGGAGCAGCAGCCCCAGCATTTT.